A selection of T cell receptor beta chains follows, all from one sample in a study of cytomegalovirus exposure and HLA in healthy donors. TCRdb's copy holds only in-frame clones and misses some; the assay was immunoSEQ multiplex PCR. The profile shows more than 150,000 clones, 80% of them singletons. Sequences were obtained from PBMCs. Every receptor here comes from a girl aged 10 to 17 in good health and CMV-seropositive. CDR3s include the opening cysteine and the closing phenylalanine or tryptophan. The order of the fields is V gene, D gene, clone size, CDR3 length, J gene, CDR3 protein, CDR3 DNA. The D gene is left open where the match is weak. Where a row states a size, it is once, few, many or the class of an expanded clone; other rows omit it.

V: TRBV10-2; D: TRBD1; size: .; length: 20; J: TRBJ2-7; CDR3: CASSGNYLTAPGQGSYEQYF; DNA: TGCGCCAGCAGTGGAAATTATTTAACGGCTCCGGGACAGGGATCCTACGAGCAGTACTTC
V: TRBV9; D: TRBD1; size: few; length: 17; J: TRBJ1-2; CDR3: CASRDRGTGSLNYGYTF; DNA: TGTGCCAGCAGGGACCGCGGGACAGGGTCCCTTAACTATGGCTACACCTTC
V: TRBV7-3; D: TRBD2; size: .; length: 15; J: TRBJ2-1; CDR3: CASSPGTSGRYEQFF; DNA: TGTGCCAGCAGCCCCGGGACTAGCGGGAGATATGAGCAGTTCTTC
V: TRBV5-6; D: TRBD2; size: .; length: 16; J: TRBJ2-1; CDR3: CASSIILAGYGWEQFF; DNA: TGTGCCAGCAGCATCATACTAGCGGGATACGGTTGGGAGCAGTTCTTC
V: TRBV14; D: .; size: once; length: 13; J: TRBJ1-1; CDR3: CASSHRSNTEAFF; DNA: TGTGCCAGCAGCCACAGGTCGAACACTGAAGCTTTCTTT
V: TRBV29-1; D: TRBD2; size: few; length: 14; J: TRBJ2-3; CDR3: CSVVGTSGPYTQYF; DNA: TGCAGCGTTGTCGGGACTAGCGGGCCCTATACGCAGTATTTT
V: TRBV27; D: .; size: .; length: 12; J: TRBJ2-7; CDR3: CASSLSGYEQYF; DNA: TGTGCCAGCAGTTTGTCGGGGTACGAGCAGTACTTC
V: TRBV5-1; D: .; size: .; length: 14; J: TRBJ2-2; CDR3: CASSLLTSTGELFF; DNA: TGCGCCAGCAGCTTGTTGACATCCACCGGGGAGCTGTTTTTT
V: TRBV29-1; D: .; size: .; length: 14; J: TRBJ2-7; CDR3: CSVEKRNSGDEQYF; DNA: TGCAGCGTAGAAAAGCGGAACTCTGGGGACGAGCAGTACTTC
V: TRBV11-2; D: TRBD2; size: .; length: 14; J: TRBJ2-1; CDR3: CASSSGTSPNEQFF; DNA: TGTGCCAGCAGCTCGGGGACTAGCCCCAATGAGCAGTTCTTC
V: TRBV4-1; D: TRBD1; size: once; length: 13; J: TRBJ1-2; CDR3: CASSHGQGYGYTF; DNA: TGCGCCAGCAGCCACGGACAGGGCTATGGCTACACCTTC
V: TRBV4-2; D: TRBD2; size: once; length: 18; J: TRBJ2-1; CDR3: CASSQGVGRAGRYNEQFF; DNA: TGTGCCAGCAGCCAAGGGGTCGGGAGGGCCGGCCGCTACAATGAGCAGTTCTTC
V: TRBV10-2; D: .; size: .; length: 11; J: TRBJ1-1; CDR3: CATSSESEAFF; DNA: TGCGCCACCTCTTCGGAGTCTGAAGCTTTCTTT
V: TRBV10-3; D: .; size: .; length: 18; J: TRBJ2-4; CDR3: CAISESNPGTLAKNIQYF; DNA: TGTGCCATCAGTGAGTCGAACCCAGGAACACTAGCCAAAAACATTCAGTACTTC
V: TRBV2; D: .; size: few; length: 15; J: TRBJ2-1; CDR3: CASIKDTSSYNEQFF; DNA: TGTGCCAGCATCAAGGACACGAGCTCCTACAATGAGCAGTTCTTC
V: TRBV4-3; D: .; size: .; length: 14; J: TRBJ2-5; CDR3: CASSQDVGRETQYF; DNA: TGCGCCAGCAGCCAAGATGTGGGGAGGGAGACCCAGTACTTC
V: TRBV14; D: TRBD1; size: .; length: 13; J: TRBJ1-2; CDR3: CASSDRGSYGYTF; DNA: TGTGCCAGCAGCGACAGGGGAAGCTATGGCTACACCTTC
V: TRBV6-1; D: .; size: .; length: 12; J: TRBJ1-5; CDR3: CASSGGGQPQHF; DNA: TGTGCCAGCAGTGGAGGTGGGCAGCCCCAGCATTTT
V: TRBV5-1; D: .; size: .; length: 13; J: TRBJ2-2; CDR3: CASSPRAPGELFF; DNA: TGCGCCAGCAGCCCGAGGGCTCCCGGGGAGCTGTTTTTT
V: TRBV7-9; D: .; size: .; length: 14; J: TRBJ2-3; CDR3: CASSPISSTDTQYF; DNA: TGTGCCAGCAGCCCCATTAGCAGCACAGATACGCAGTATTTT
V: TRBV11-2; D: .; size: few; length: 15; J: TRBJ1-1; CDR3: CASSLTRGGGTEAFF; DNA: TGTGCCAGCAGCTTAACACGGGGTGGTGGCACTGAAGCTTTCTTT
V: TRBV5-1; D: TRBD2; size: once; length: 16; J: TRBJ2-7; CDR3: CASRDGRAGDWYEQYF; DNA: TGCGCCAGCAGGGATGGGCGGGCGGGAGATTGGTACGAGCAGTACTTC
V: TRBV7-9; D: .; size: .; length: 16; J: TRBJ1-2; CDR3: CASSLASRQPNYGYTF; DNA: TGTGCCAGCAGCTTAGCGTCCCGACAACCGAACTATGGCTACACCTTC
V: TRBV6-5; D: .; size: .; length: 12; J: TRBJ2-3; CDR3: CASRNTADTQYF; DNA: TGTGCCAGCAGGAACACAGCAGATACGCAGTATTTT
V: TRBV11-2; D: .; size: .; length: 13; J: TRBJ2-7; CDR3: CASSLGGGNEQYF; DNA: TGTGCCAGCAGCTTAGGCGGCGGAAACGAGCAGTACTTC
V: TRBV30; D: TRBD1; size: .; length: 15; J: TRBJ2-3; CDR3: CAWSSDRVVTDTQYF; DNA: TGTGCCTGGAGTTCTGACAGGGTTGTGACAGATACGCAGTATTTT
V: TRBV27; D: TRBD1; size: .; length: 14; J: TRBJ1-1; CDR3: CASSLPGTVSEAFF; DNA: TGTGCCAGCAGTTTACCCGGGACAGTATCTGAAGCTTTCTTT
V: TRBV19; D: .; size: .; length: 13; J: TRBJ1-1; CDR3: CASSIAHRRAAFF; DNA: TGTGCCAGTAGTATAGCCCACAGAAGAGCAGCTTTCTTT
V: TRBV2; D: TRBD2; size: .; length: 13; J: TRBJ2-3; CDR3: CASAGLAEDTQYF; DNA: TGTGCCAGCGCGGGACTAGCTGAGGATACGCAGTATTTT
V: TRBV27; D: .; size: once; length: 13; J: TRBJ2-1; CDR3: CASTSGTYNEQFF; DNA: TGTGCCAGCACAAGCGGAACCTACAATGAGCAGTTCTTC
V: TRBV27; D: TRBD2; size: .; length: 17; J: TRBJ2-5; CDR3: CASSFGGLAGRGETQYF; DNA: TGTGCCAGCAGTTTTGGGGGACTAGCGGGACGCGGTGAGACCCAGTACTTC
V: TRBV4-1; D: .; size: .; length: 15; J: TRBJ1-5; CDR3: CASSQVSNSNQPQHF; DNA: TGCGCCAGCAGCCAAGTGAGTAATAGCAATCAGCCCCAGCATTTT
V: TRBV5-6; D: TRBD1; size: few; length: 15; J: TRBJ1-1; CDR3: CASSSTGTGNTEAFF; DNA: TGTGCCAGCAGCTCTACCGGGACAGGGAACACTGAAGCTTTCTTT
V: TRBV10-1; D: .; size: .; length: 15; J: TRBJ2-7; CDR3: CASSELGTSAHEQYF; DNA: TGCGCCAGCAGTGAGCTCGGGACATCGGCCCACGAGCAGTACTTC
V: TRBV7-3; D: .; size: .; length: 18; J: TRBJ2-7; CDR3: CASSLNPLLGGDSYEQYF; DNA: TGTGCCAGCAGCTTAAACCCCCTTCTAGGGGGAGACTCCTACGAGCAGTACTTC
V: TRBV6-5; D: .; size: .; length: 15; J: TRBJ2-7; CDR3: CASSYSMNEGYEQYF; DNA: TGTGCCAGCAGTTACTCGATGAATGAGGGCTACGAGCAGTACTTC
V: TRBV7-2; D: .; size: .; length: 14; J: TRBJ1-2; CDR3: CASSPRTATYGYTF; DNA: TGTGCCAGCAGCCCTCGGACTGCAACCTATGGCTACACCTTC
V: TRBV5-4; D: TRBD2; size: few; length: 17; J: TRBJ2-3; CDR3: CASSPGLAGDSTDTQYF; DNA: TGTGCCAGCTCGCCGGGACTAGCGGGAGATAGCACAGATACGCAGTATTTT
V: TRBV7-9; D: .; size: .; length: 13; J: TRBJ2-2; CDR3: CASSLWGPGELFF; DNA: TGTGCCAGCAGCCTCTGGGGGCCCGGGGAGCTGTTTTTT
V: TRBV20-1; D: .; size: .; length: 11; J: TRBJ2-1; CDR3: CSASQAGEQFF; DNA: TGCAGTGCTAGTCAGGCGGGGGAGCAGTTCTTC
V: TRBV7-9; D: .; size: .; length: 14; J: TRBJ2-1; CDR3: CASSLLRDYNEQFF; DNA: TGTGCCAGCAGCTTACTGCGAGACTACAATGAGCAGTTCTTC
V: TRBV27; D: TRBD1; size: .; length: 16; J: TRBJ2-3; CDR3: CASSSRGLLGTDTQYF; DNA: TGTGCCAGCAGTTCTAGGGGGCTGTTAGGCACAGATACGCAGTATTTT
V: TRBV14; D: TRBD1; size: .; length: 16; J: TRBJ1-1; CDR3: CASSRTGGGWGTEAFF; DNA: TGTGCCAGCAGCCGAACAGGGGGAGGCTGGGGGACTGAAGCTTTCTTT
V: TRBV6-5; D: .; size: .; length: 13; J: TRBJ1-5; CDR3: CASSYQRGQPQHF; DNA: TGTGCCAGCAGTTATCAACGCGGTCAGCCCCAGCATTTT
V: TRBV4-1; D: .; size: .; length: 16; J: TRBJ1-5; CDR3: CASSHPTGSGNQPQHF; DNA: TGCGCCAGCAGCCATCCCACAGGGTCTGGCAATCAGCCCCAGCATTTT
V: TRBV6-1; D: .; size: few; length: 15; J: TRBJ1-1; CDR3: CASSEANRANTEAFF; DNA: TGTGCCAGCAGTGAAGCTAACAGGGCGAACACTGAAGCTTTCTTT
V: TRBV7-2; D: .; size: .; length: 13; J: TRBJ2-7; CDR3: CASSLTNGYEQYF; DNA: TGTGCCAGCAGCTTGACCAACGGGTACGAGCAGTACTTC
V: TRBV4-3; D: .; size: .; length: 15; J: TRBJ2-1; CDR3: CASSQDYAGVNEQFF; DNA: TGCGCCAGCAGCCAAGATTATGCTGGAGTCAATGAGCAGTTCTTC
V: TRBV6-6; D: .; size: .; length: 13; J: TRBJ1-2; CDR3: CASSLNRDKHYTF; DNA: TGTGCCAGCAGTTTAAACAGGGACAAACACTACACCTTC
V: TRBV29-1; D: TRBD1; size: .; length: 12; J: TRBJ1-2; CDR3: CSVVYRGDGYTF; DNA: TGCAGCGTTGTTTACAGGGGCGATGGCTACACCTTC